Below are 17 T cell receptor beta chains sequenced from a single sample in a study of cytomegalovirus exposure and HLA in healthy donors. The method was immunoSEQ multiplex PCR; TCRdb's version includes in-frame clones alone and lacks a portion of them. The table includes 150,000 to 200,000 clones, roughly 90% detected once. Sequencing was done on a sample of PBMCs. The receptors were sampled from a woman aged 18-30 years in good health and CMV-seronegative.

This clone turned up a few times. The chain links TRBV29-1 to TRBJ1-2; D is unclear. CDR1 SQVTM and CDR2 ANQGSEA come from the germline V gene. The CDR3 spans 13 residues. The germline V and J ends were trimmed by 4 bases and 8 bases, with 17 bases remaining between them. This CDR3 is CSVAQTDAGGYTF. The CDR3 nucleotides are TGCAGCGTTGCTCAAACTGATGCGGGGGGCTACACCTTC. Combining the CDR3 with reference TRBV29-1 and TRBJ1-2 gives the whole variable domain SAVISQKPSRDICQRGTSLTIQCQVDSQVTMMFWYRQQPGQSLTLIATANQGSEATYESGFVIDKFPISRPNLTFSTLTVSNMSPEDSSIYLCSVAQTDAGGYTFGSGTRLTVV.

This chain uses TRBV6-5 with TRBJ2-3; D uncertain. The germline gives CDR1 MNHEY, CDR2 SVGAGI. This CDR3 region has 13 residues. The ends were cut back, 2 bases at V and 2 bases at J, with 5 bases in the middle. In DNA, the CDR3 is TGTGCCAGCAGTTACGAGCTCACAGATACGCAGTATTTT. Translated, it gives CASSYELTDTQYF.

The rearrangement uses TRBV29-1 and TRBJ1-3; perhaps TRBD1 as D (6 bases). Germline V gene lookup returns CDR1 SQVTM and CDR2 ANQGSEA. There are 15 residues in the CDR3. V dropped 7 bases and J dropped 0 bases, with 16 bases sitting between them. CDR3 protein: CSAGIRDTSGNTIYF. The CDR3 DNA reads as TGCAGCGCCGGGATACGGGACACCTCTGGAAACACCATATATTTT.

The V and J genes are TRBV19 and TRBJ1-3, with D tentatively TRBD1 (6 bases). This CDR3 is built from 14 residues. Germline values: CDR1 LNHDA, CDR2 SQIVND (reference sequence). Between the trimmed V and J ends, which lost 10 bases and 2 bases, there was a span of 15 bases. CDR3 in DNA: TGTGCCACCTCCGCCGGACAGCCTGGAAACACCATATATTTT. Residues: CATSAGQPGNTIYF.

The J gene is TRBJ1-6, the V gene TRBV27; D might be TRBD1 (5 bases). The germline V and J ends were trimmed by 8 bases and 6 bases, with 17 bases remaining between them. Germline V gene data show CDR1 as MNHEY and CDR2 as SMNVEV (reference sequence). The CDR3 length is 15 residues. The CDR3 nucleotides read TGTGCCAGCTGCAGTGACAGCGGGGGTAATTCACCCCTCCACTTT. Protein product: CASCSDSGGNSPLHF.

J is TRBJ2-2 and V is TRBV27, with D unclear. This CDR3 is built from 13 residues. The ends were cut back, 6 bases at V and 1 base at J, with 6 bases in the middle. From germline, CDR1 is MNHEY and CDR2 SMNVEV (reference sequence). The CDR3 loop is CASSYGNTGELFF. Written as DNA, the CDR3 is TGTGCCAGCAGCTATGGGAACACCGGGGAGCTGTTTTTT.

The chain links TRBV7-9 to TRBJ2-7; D may be TRBD2 (6 bases). The CDR3 runs 13 residues. Trimming removed 7 bases from V and 3 bases from J, with 13 bases in between. Germline CDR1 and CDR2: SEHNR and FQNEAQ (reference sequence). CDR3 in DNA: TGTGCCAGCAACGACGGGAGAGTCTACGAGCAGTACTTC. Translated: CASNDGRVYEQYF. Looking up the rest from reference TRBV7-9 and TRBJ2-7 gives the full variable domain: DTGVSQNPRHKITKRGQNVTFRCDPISEHNRLYWYRQTLGQGPEFLTYFQNEAQLEKSRLLSDRFSAERPKGSFSTLEIQRTEQGDSAMYLCASNDGRVYEQYFGPGTRLTVT.

This chain uses TRBV12-5 with TRBJ1-1, with a tentative D call TRBD1 (6 bases). Germline CDR1 reads LGHNT; CDR2 reads FRNRAP. This CDR3 has 12 residues. Trimming removed 9 bases at V and 3 bases at J, with 11 bases between. The CDR3 coding sequence is TGTGCTAGGGGACAAACCCACACTGAAGCTTTCTTT. Its translation is CARGQTHTEAFF. Full variable domain (rest looked up from reference TRBV12-5 and TRBJ1-1): DARVTQTPRHKVTEMGQEVTMRCQPILGHNTVFWYRQTMMQGLELLAYFRNRAPLDDSGMPKDRFSAEMPDATLATLKIQPSEPRDSAVYFCARGQTHTEAFFGQGTRLTVV.

The rearrangement uses TRBV12-5 and TRBJ1-6; 8 bases line up with TRBD1. V shed 1 base and J 6 bases; nucleotides not matched to a gene: 5. Germline CDR1 reads LGHNT; CDR2 reads FRNRAP. The length of the CDR3 is 16 residues. CDR3 bases: TGTGCTAGTGGTTTGGCGATCACAGGGGGTAATTCACCCCTCCACTTT. Its translation is CASGLAITGGNSPLHF.

V usage is TRBV7-9 and J usage is TRBJ2-7; possibly TRBD2 for D (6 bases). This CDR3 comprises 17 residues. The ends were cut back, 5 bases at V and 2 bases at J, with 22 bases in the middle. Germline CDR1 SEHNR, CDR2 FQNEAQ (reference sequence). CDR3: CASSPQDGSGRTYEQYF. The CDR3 DNA reads TGTGCCAGCAGCCCTCAGGACGGTAGCGGACGGACCTACGAGCAGTACTTC.

This chain links TRBV7-2 with TRBJ2-7, with 12 bases matching TRBD2. The CDR3 contains 16 residues. V trimming: 4 bases; J trimming: 6 bases; junction bases outside the gene matches: 10. Germline assignment: CDR1 SGHTA and CDR2 FQGNSA. The CDR3 loop reads CASSSRLAGETCEQYF. The CDR3, as DNA: TGTGCCAGCAGCTCTCGACTAGCGGGAGAGACTTGCGAGCAGTACTTC. Together with reference TRBV7-2 and TRBJ2-7, the CDR3 gives the full variable domain: GAGVSQSPSNKVTEKGKDVELRCDPISGHTALYWYRQSLGQGLEFLIYFQGNSAPDKSGLPSDRFSAERTGGSVSTLTIQRTQQEDSAVYLCASSSRLAGETCEQYFGPGTRLTVT.

The chain carries TRBV4-1 and TRBJ1-2; 7 nucleotides line up with TRBD1. V lost 1 base, J lost 4 bases, and 15 bases stayed unmatched. CDR3 length: 18 residues. CDR1 MGHRA and CDR2 YSYEKL come from the germline V gene. CDR3 loop: CASSQGGKGARQGYGYTF. Written as DNA, the CDR3 is TGCGCCAGCAGCCAAGGTGGGAAGGGGGCGCGTCAGGGCTATGGCTACACCTTC.

V is TRBV11-3 and J is TRBJ2-7; perhaps TRBD1 as D (5 bases). This CDR3 is built from 14 residues. Germline V lookup: CDR1 SGHNT, CDR2 YENEEA. The V and J ends lost 4 bases and 3 bases respectively, with 13 bases between them. The CDR3 reads CASSSAGNDYEQYF. CDR3 nucleotides: TGTGCCAGCAGCTCTGCAGGGAATGACTACGAGCAGTACTTC.

J is TRBJ2-7 and V is TRBV27; 14 positions agree with TRBD2. The CDR3 extends over 18 amino acids. J gave up 6 bases and V 5 bases, and 15 bases lay outside the gene matches. CDR1 MNHEY and CDR2 SMNVEV come from the germline V gene (reference sequence). CDR3 sequence (DNA): TGTGCCAGCAGTGGAAGGGGGACTAGCGGGAGAATCCTGCCCGAGCAGTACTTC. This sequence encodes CASSGRGTSGRILPEQYF.

The chain links TRBV5-1 to TRBJ1-3, with TRBD1 matching 10 bases. Per germline, CDR1 SGHRS and CDR2 YFSETQ. The CDR3 covers 15 residues. With 3 bases clipped from V and 5 bases from J, the junction kept 5 bases outside the gene matches. The CDR3 DNA reads TGCGCCAGCAGCTCAGGACAGGGGGACCGAAACACCATATATTTT. This codes for CASSSGQGDRNTIYF. Looking up the rest from reference TRBV5-1 and TRBJ1-3 gives the full variable domain: KAGVTQTPRYLIKTRGQQVTLSCSPISGHRSVSWYQQTPGQGLQFLFEYFSETQRNKGNFPGRFSGRQFSNSRSEMNVSTLELGDSALYLCASSSGQGDRNTIYFGEGSWLTVV.

V usage is TRBV13 and J usage is TRBJ1-1; D ambiguous. The CDR3 is made up of 15 amino acids. The V end lost 0 bases, the J end lost 1 base, and 9 bases lay between the germline ends. In germline, CDR1 is PRHDT, CDR2 FYEKMQ (reference sequence). The CDR3 protein is CASSLGWAPNTEAFF. The CDR3 nucleotides read TGTGCCAGCAGCTTAGGGTGGGCACCGAACACTGAAGCTTTCTTT. The full variable domain, in which reference TRBV13 and TRBJ1-1 provide the parts outside the CDR3, is AAGVIQSPRHLIKEKRETATLKCYPIPRHDTVYWYQQGPGQDPQFLISFYEKMQSDKGSIPDRFSAQQFSDYHSELNMSSLELGDSALYFCASSLGWAPNTEAFFGQGTRLTVV.

The chain is built from TRBV5-6 and TRBJ1-2, with TRBD1 matching 9 bases. Trimming cost V 4 bases and J 5 bases; bases outside gene matches: 3. Germline V CDR1 and CDR2: SGHDT, YYEEEE. This CDR3 has 13 amino acids. The CDR3 is CASSPGTGYGYTF. The CDR3 region has the DNA TGTGCCAGCAGCCCCGGGACAGGGTATGGCTACACCTTC.